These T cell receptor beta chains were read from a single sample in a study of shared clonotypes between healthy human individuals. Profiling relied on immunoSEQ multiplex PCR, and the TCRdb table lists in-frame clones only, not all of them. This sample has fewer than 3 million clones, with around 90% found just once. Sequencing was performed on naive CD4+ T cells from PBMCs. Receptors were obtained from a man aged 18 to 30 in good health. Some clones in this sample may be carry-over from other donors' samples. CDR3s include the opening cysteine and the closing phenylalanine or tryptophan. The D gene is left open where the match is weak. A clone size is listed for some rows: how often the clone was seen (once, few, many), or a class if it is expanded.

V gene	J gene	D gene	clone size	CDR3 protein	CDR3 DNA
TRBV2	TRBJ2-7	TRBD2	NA	CASSTGLAERYEQYF	TGTGCCAGCAGTACGGGACTAGCGGAAAGATACGAGCAGTACTTC
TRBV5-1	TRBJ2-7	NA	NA	CASSLRNRGNSYEQYF	TGCGCCAGCAGCTTACGGAATCGGGGAAACTCCTACGAGCAGTACTTC
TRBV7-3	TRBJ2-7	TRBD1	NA	CASSSRDSPTYEQYF	TGTGCCAGCAGCTCCCGGGACAGCCCAACCTACGAGCAGTACTTC
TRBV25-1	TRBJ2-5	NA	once	CASNRRIQETQYF	TGTGCCAGCAACAGGAGGATCCAAGAGACCCAGTACTTC
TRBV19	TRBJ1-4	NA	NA	CASSITGAGEKLFF	TGTGCCAGTAGTATCACCGGGGCGGGTGAAAAACTGTTTTTT
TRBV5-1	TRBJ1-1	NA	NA	CASSSPDSLNTEAFF	TGCGCCAGCAGCTCACCGGACAGCTTGAACACTGAAGCTTTCTTT
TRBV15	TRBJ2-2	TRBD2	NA	CATRGRERGGELFF	TGTGCCACCAGAGGGCGGGAGAGGGGCGGGGAGCTGTTTTTT
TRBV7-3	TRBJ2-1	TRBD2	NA	CASSLMAGGYNEQFF	TGTGCCAGCAGCTTAATGGCGGGGGGCTACAATGAGCAGTTCTTC
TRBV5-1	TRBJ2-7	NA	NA	CASSLVVGFGVYEQYF	TGCGCCAGCAGCTTGGTCGTGGGGTTTGGGGTCTACGAGCAGTACTTC
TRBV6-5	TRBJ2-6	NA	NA	CASSRGISGANVLTF	TGTGCCAGCAGCCGAGGCATATCTGGGGCCAACGTCCTGACTTTC
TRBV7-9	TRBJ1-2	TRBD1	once	CASSPQDRGRSGYTF	TGTGCCAGCAGCCCCCAGGACAGGGGGAGAAGTGGCTACACCTTC
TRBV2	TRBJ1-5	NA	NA	CASRGRPGEYSNQPQHF	TGTGCCAGCAGGGGGCGGCCGGGAGAATATAGCAATCAGCCCCAGCATTTT
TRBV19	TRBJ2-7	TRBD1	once	CASSQGVLRDEQYF	TGTGCCAGTAGCCAGGGGGTGCTTAGGGACGAGCAGTACTTC
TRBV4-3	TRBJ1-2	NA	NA	CASSQDPTANYGYTF	TGCGCCAGCAGCCAAGATCCCACAGCTAACTATGGCTACACCTTC
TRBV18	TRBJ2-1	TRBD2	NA	CASSRTTSGTYNEQFF	TGTGCCAGCTCACGGACAACGAGCGGGACCTACAATGAGCAGTTCTTC
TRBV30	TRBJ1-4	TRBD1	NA	CALTGLANEKLFF	TGTGCCTTGACAGGGCTTGCTAATGAAAAACTGTTTTTT
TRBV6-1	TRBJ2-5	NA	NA	CASSPIAETQYF	TGTGCCAGCAGTCCCATCGCGGAGACCCAGTACTTC
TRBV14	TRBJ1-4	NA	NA	CASSQDSKKLFF	TGTGCCAGCAGCCAAGATAGTAAAAAACTGTTTTTT
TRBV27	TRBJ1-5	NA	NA	CASSSRRGRPQHF	TGTGCCAGCAGTAGTCGACGGGGCCGGCCCCAGCATTTT
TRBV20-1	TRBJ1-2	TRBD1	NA	CSATRTGRAF	TGCAGTGCAACGAGGACAGGTCGGGCCTTC
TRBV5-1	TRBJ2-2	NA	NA	CARGKGCFTGRELFF	TGCGCCAGGGGTAAGGGGTGTTTTACGGGACGGGAGCTGTTTTTT
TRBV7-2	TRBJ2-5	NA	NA	CASSYRTFQETQYF	TGTGCCAGCAGCTATAGGACATTTCAAGAGACCCAGTACTTC
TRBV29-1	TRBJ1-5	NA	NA	CSVAGKNSNQPQHF	TGCAGCGTTGCAGGAAAGAATAGCAATCAGCCCCAGCATTTT
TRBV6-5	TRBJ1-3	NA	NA	CASWTESSGNTIYF	TGTGCCAGCTGGACAGAGAGCTCTGGAAACACCATATATTTT
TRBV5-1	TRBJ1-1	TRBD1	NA	CASSAGQGINTEAFF	TGCGCCAGCAGCGCCGGACAGGGCATTAACACTGAAGCTTTCTTT
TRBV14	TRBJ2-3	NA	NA	CASSPRASGTDTQYF	TGTGCCAGCAGCCCAAGAGCGTCAGGTACAGATACGCAGTATTTT
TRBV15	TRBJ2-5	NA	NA	CATSRDMGGEVQETQYF	TGTGCCACCAGCAGAGATATGGGCGGGGAGGTCCAAGAGACCCAGTACTTC
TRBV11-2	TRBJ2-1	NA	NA	CASRAPGRSYNEQFF	TGTGCCAGCAGGGCACCCGGGAGATCCTACAATGAGCAGTTCTTC
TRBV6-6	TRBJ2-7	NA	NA	CASSYQEQGDEQYF	TGTGCCAGCAGTTATCAGGAACAGGGAGACGAGCAGTACTTC
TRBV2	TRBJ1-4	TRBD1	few	CASSATGNEKLFF	TGTGCCAGCAGTGCGACAGGGAATGAAAAACTGTTTTTT
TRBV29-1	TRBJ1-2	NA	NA	CSVVGPEPRFNYGYTF	TGCAGCGTTGTCGGTCCAGAACCGAGGTTTAACTATGGCTACACCTTC
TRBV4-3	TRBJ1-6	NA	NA	CASSQDAGSSPLHF	TGCGCCAGCAGCCAAGATGCAGGGTCTTCACCCCTCCACTTT
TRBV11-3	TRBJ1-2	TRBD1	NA	CASSLETGGAVNYGYTF	TGTGCCAGCAGCTTAGAGACAGGGGGCGCGGTTAACTATGGCTACACCTTC
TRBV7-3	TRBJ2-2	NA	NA	CASSAKGRTGELFF	TGTGCCAGCAGCGCAAAAGGAAGGACCGGGGAGCTGTTTTTT
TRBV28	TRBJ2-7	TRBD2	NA	CASSFRVGGPPYEQYF	TGTGCCAGCAGTTTTAGAGTGGGAGGGCCCCCCTACGAGCAGTACTTC
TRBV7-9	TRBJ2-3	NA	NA	CASSLDGGPGLDTQYF	TGTGCCAGCAGCTTAGACGGGGGGCCCGGCCTAGATACGCAGTATTTT
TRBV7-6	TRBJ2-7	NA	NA	CASSLDDSFSEQYF	TGTGCCAGCAGCTTGGACGACAGCTTCTCCGAGCAGTACTTC
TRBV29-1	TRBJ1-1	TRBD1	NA	CSVEAYQGALNTEAFF	TGCAGCGTTGAAGCTTACCAGGGGGCTCTGAACACTGAAGCTTTCTTT
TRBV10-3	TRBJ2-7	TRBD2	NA	CAISEGAGTSGRPGQYF	TGTGCCATCAGTGAAGGTGCCGGGACTAGCGGGAGGCCCGGGCAGTACTTC
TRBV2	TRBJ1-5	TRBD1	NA	CASRVGQGARPQHF	TGTGCCAGCAGGGTCGGACAGGGTGCTAGACCCCAGCATTTT
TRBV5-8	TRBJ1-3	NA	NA	CASRYRDGNTIYF	TGTGCCAGCAGATACAGAGACGGAAACACCATATATTTT
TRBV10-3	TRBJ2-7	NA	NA	CASQGSYYEQYF	TGTGCCTCCCAAGGCAGCTACTACGAGCAGTACTTC
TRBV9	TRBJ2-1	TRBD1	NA	CASSSDRGPYNEQFF	TGTGCCAGCAGTTCGGACAGGGGGCCCTACAATGAGCAGTTCTTC
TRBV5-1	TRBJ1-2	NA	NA	CASSLGPGEDYGYTF	TGCGCCAGCAGCTTGGGGCCGGGTGAGGACTATGGCTACACCTTC
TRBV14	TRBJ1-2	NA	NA	CASSQDRALGYGYTF	TGTGCCAGCAGCCAAGATCGGGCTCTGGGGTATGGCTACACCTTC
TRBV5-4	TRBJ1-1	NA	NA	CASSLGSLNTEAFF	TGTGCCAGCAGCTTGGGATCGCTGAACACTGAAGCTTTCTTT
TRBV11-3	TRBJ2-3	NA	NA	CASSQLSRDTQYF	TGTGCCAGCAGCCAACTATCCCGAGATACGCAGTATTTT
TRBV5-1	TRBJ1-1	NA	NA	CASSLGVLLGEAFF	TGCGCCAGCAGCCTGGGGGTGCTACTGGGTGAAGCTTTCTTT
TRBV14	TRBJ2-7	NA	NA	CASSPFEGTYEQYF	TGTGCCAGCAGCCCCTTTGAAGGCACCTACGAGCAGTACTTC
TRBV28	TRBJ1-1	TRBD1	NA	CASSLGDRDAEAFF	TGTGCCAGCAGTTTGGGGGACAGGGACGCTGAAGCTTTCTTT
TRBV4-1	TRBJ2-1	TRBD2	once	CASSYVAGAHNEQFF	TGCGCCAGCAGCTACGTAGCGGGAGCCCACAATGAGCAGTTCTTC
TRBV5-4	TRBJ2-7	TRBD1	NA	CASSLGQGAYEQYF	TGTGCCAGCAGCCTGGGACAGGGGGCTTACGAGCAGTACTTC
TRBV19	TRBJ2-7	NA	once	CASSVAQSSTYEQYF	TGTGCCAGTAGTGTGGCGCAGTCTTCAACCTACGAGCAGTACTTC
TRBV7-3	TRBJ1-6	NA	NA	CASSLEIYSPLHF	TGTGCCAGCAGCTTAGAAATTTATTCACCCCTCCACTTT
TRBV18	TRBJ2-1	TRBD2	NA	CASSPYYTSGRADEQFF	TGTGCCAGCTCACCCTACTACACTAGCGGGAGGGCCGATGAGCAGTTCTTC
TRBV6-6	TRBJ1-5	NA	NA	CASSSSGGYNQPQHF	TGTGCCAGCAGTTCATCCGGGGGCTACAATCAGCCCCAGCATTTT
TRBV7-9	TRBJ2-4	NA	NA	CASSQTAALGYIQYF	TGTGCCAGCAGCCAAACAGCTGCCTTAGGGTACATTCAGTACTTC
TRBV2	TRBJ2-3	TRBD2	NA	CASRPGLAGADTQYF	TGTGCCAGCAGGCCCGGACTAGCGGGAGCAGATACGCAGTATTTT
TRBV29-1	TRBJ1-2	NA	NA	CSVGDNYGYTF	TGCAGCGTTGGGGACAACTATGGCTACACCTTC
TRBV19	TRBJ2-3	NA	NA	CASSILRFTDTQYF	TGTGCCAGTAGTATACTCCGCTTCACAGATACGCAGTATTTT